The 7 T cell receptor beta chains below all came from one sample that was sequenced in a study of long-term antiretroviral therapy in people with HIV. Version v3.0 of the immunoSEQ assay ran at survey level. Only in-frame clones appear in the TCRdb table, and some are missing; sequencing was by immunoSEQ multiplex PCR. The data contain fewer than 40,000 clones, roughly 78% of them singletons. The sample here was unsorted PBMCs, taken 3.4 years after starting antiretroviral therapy. These receptors originate from a man aged 30 to 45 with HIV.

The chain combines TRBV5-1 with TRBJ2-3; 9 bases line up with TRBD1. CDR1 is SGHRS, CDR2 YFSETQ, per germline. The CDR3 totals 13 residues. The V segment lost 7 bases and the J segment 5 bases; nucleotides outside the gene matches: 5. CDR3 DNA sequence: TGCGCCAGCCGGGACAGGGAGGGAGATACGCAGTATTTT. Protein sequence: CASRDREGDTQYF.

This clone was recorded once. The V call is TRBV6-5, the J call TRBJ2-5, with 7 bases matching TRBD1. With 8 bases clipped from V and 5 bases from J, the junction kept 11 bases outside the gene matches. The CDR3 is made up of 14 amino acids. Germline values: CDR1 MNHEY, CDR2 SVGAGI. DNA for the CDR3: TGTGCCAGCCGACGTGACAGGGCCAGCGAGACCCAGTACTTC. Protein sequence: CASRRDRASETQYF.

This clone was detected only once. The chain recombines TRBV15 with TRBJ2-7, with D perhaps TRBD2 (5 bases). V was trimmed by 0 bases and J by 4 bases, leaving 16 bases between them. Per germline, CDR1 LNHNV and CDR2 YYDKDF (reference sequence). The CDR3 has 16 residues. The CDR3 nucleotides are TGTGCCACCAGCAGAGATTTGGGGAGCGGTGGATACGAGCAGTACTTC. This gives the protein CATSRDLGSGGYEQYF. The full variable domain, rest sourced from reference TRBV15 and TRBJ2-7, is DAMVIQNPRYQVTQFGKPVTLSCSQTLNHNVMYWYQQKSSQAPKLLFHYYDKDFNNEADTPDNFQSRRPNTSFCFLDIRSPGLGDTAMYLCATSRDLGSGGYEQYFGPGTRLTVT.

The chain has TRBV7-9 and TRBJ2-1; 9 bases map to TRBD2. Germline assignment: CDR1 SEHNR and CDR2 FQNEAQ (reference sequence). Unmatched junction bases numbered 14, after V lost 5 bases and J lost 3 bases. The CDR3 covers 18 residues. CDR3 loop: CASSPVRVREGDYNEQFF. The DNA of the CDR3 is TGTGCCAGCAGCCCAGTTCGGGTGCGGGAGGGCGACTACAATGAGCAGTTCTTC. Full variable domain (missing parts from reference TRBV7-9 and TRBJ2-1): DTGVSQNPRHKITKRGQNVTFRCDPISEHNRLYWYRQTLGQGPEFLTYFQNEAQLEKSRLLSDRFSAERPKGSFSTLEIQRTEQGDSAMYLCASSPVRVREGDYNEQFFGPGTRLTVL.

This sequence joins TRBV7-2 and TRBJ2-1; D is ambiguous. V lost 6 bases to trimming and J lost 6 bases, with 12 bases between them. This CDR3 has 13 amino acids. Germline values: CDR1 SGHTA, CDR2 FQGNSA. The CDR3 region is CASRPQRSNEQFF. CDR3 nucleotide sequence: TGTGCCAGCAGGCCCCAACGGAGCAATGAGCAGTTCTTC.

The CDR3 nucleotides are TGTGCCAGCAGTGAATTCCAGCCCCAGCATTTT. This translates into CASSEFQPQHF. The chain links TRBV6-1 to TRBJ1-5; D not resolved. Trimming took off 2 bases at V and 7 bases at J, with 3 bases between the two ends. The CDR3 spans 11 residues. Germline V gives CDR1 MNHNS, CDR2 SASEGT.

V and J are TRBV2 and TRBJ2-5; 8 bases line up with TRBD2. This CDR3 region has 15 residues. Germline values: CDR1 SNHLY, CDR2 FYNNEI. Germline trimming cut 4 bases from V and 4 bases from J; bases unmatched to any gene: 8. CDR3 bases: TGTGCCAGCAGTGTTTATAGCGGGATAGGAGAGACCCAGTACTTC. It is translated as CASSVYSGIGETQYF. The variable domain in full, with the rest retrieved from reference TRBV2 and TRBJ2-5, is EPEVTQTPSHQVTQMGQEVILRCVPISNHLYFYWYRQILGQKVEFLVSFYNNEISEKSEIFDDQFSVERPDGSNFTLKIRSTKLEDSAMYFCASSVYSGIGETQYFGPGTRLLVL.